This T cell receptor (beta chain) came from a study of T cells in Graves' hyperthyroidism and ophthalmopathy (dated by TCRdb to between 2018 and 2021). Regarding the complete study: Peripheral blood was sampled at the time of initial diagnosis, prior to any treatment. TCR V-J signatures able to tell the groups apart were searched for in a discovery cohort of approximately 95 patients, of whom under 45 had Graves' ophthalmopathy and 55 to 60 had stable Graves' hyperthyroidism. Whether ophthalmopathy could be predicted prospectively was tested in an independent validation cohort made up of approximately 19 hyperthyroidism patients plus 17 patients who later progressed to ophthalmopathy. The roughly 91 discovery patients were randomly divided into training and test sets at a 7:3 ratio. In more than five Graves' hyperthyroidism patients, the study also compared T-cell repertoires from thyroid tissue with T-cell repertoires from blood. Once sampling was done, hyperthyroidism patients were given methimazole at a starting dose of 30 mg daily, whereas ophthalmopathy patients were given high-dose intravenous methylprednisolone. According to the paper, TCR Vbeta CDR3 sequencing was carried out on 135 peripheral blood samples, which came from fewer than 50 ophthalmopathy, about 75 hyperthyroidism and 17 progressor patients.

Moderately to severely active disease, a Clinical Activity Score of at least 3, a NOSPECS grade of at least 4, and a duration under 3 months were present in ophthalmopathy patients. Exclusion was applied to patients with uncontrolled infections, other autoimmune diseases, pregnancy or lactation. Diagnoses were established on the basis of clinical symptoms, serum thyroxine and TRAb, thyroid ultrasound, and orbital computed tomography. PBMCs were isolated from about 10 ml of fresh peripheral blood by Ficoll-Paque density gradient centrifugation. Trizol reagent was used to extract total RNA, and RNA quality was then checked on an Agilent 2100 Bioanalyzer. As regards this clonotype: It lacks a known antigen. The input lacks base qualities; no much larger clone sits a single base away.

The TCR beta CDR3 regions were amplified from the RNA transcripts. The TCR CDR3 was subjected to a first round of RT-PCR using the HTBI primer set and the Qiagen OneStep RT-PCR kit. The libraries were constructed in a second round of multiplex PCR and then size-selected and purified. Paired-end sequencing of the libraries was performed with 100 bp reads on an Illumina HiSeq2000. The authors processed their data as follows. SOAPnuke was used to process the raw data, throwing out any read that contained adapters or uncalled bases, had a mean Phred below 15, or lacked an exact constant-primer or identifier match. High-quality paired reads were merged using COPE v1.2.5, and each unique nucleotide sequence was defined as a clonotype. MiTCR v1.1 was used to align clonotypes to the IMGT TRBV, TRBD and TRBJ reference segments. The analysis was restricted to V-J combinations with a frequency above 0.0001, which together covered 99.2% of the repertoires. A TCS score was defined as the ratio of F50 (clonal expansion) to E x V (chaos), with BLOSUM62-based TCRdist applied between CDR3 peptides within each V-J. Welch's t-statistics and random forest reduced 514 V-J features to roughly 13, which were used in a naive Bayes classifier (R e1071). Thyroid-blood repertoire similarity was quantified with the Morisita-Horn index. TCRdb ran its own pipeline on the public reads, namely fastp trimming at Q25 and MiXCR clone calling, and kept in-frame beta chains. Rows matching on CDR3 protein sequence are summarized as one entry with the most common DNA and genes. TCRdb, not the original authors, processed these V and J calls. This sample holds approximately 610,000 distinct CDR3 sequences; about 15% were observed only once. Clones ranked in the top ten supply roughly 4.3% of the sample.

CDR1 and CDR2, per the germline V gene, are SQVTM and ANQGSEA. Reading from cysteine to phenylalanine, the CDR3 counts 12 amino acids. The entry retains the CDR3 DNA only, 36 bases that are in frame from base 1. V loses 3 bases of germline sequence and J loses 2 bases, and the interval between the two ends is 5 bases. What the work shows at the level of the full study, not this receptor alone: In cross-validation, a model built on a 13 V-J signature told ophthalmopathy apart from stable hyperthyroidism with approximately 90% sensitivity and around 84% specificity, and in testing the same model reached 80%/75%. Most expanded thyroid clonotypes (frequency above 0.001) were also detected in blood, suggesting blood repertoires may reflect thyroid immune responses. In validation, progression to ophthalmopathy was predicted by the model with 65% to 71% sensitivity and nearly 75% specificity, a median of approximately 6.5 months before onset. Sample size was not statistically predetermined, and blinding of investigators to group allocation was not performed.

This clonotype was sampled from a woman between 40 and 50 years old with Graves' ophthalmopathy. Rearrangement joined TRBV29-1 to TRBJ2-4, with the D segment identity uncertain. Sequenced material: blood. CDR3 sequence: CSVERSKNIQYF. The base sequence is TGCAGCGTTGAGCGGTCCAAAAACATTCAGTACTTC.